The 32 T cell receptor beta chains below come from one sample, sequenced in a study of human T cells and chemical hapten exposure. TCRdb re-called the RACE reads with MiXCR, one entry per CDR3 protein. The data contain around 99,000 distinct CDR3 sequences, about a tenth of them singletons. The time point is: patch test 2, 6 weeks after DPC sensitization. Treatment of the sample: therapeutic diphenylcyclopropenone sensitization with weekly scalp DPC. Specimen: whole blood, collected in connection with sensitization to the hapten diphenylcyclopropenone (DPC). These receptors originate from a woman in her 40s with alopecia areata. Some clones in this sample may be carry-over from other donors' samples.

There are many counts of this clonotype. The chain carries TRBV3-1 and TRBJ1-5; D gene uncertain. CDR1 LGHDT and CDR2 YNNKEL come from the germline V gene (reference sequence). The length of the CDR3 is 15 residues. V lost 1 base, J lost 0 bases, and 7 bases lay in between. The CDR3 protein is CASSQGVYSNQPQHF. For the CDR3, the DNA is TGTGCCAGCAGCCAAGGGGTGTATAGCAATCAGCCCCAGCATTTT.

The J gene is TRBJ2-7, the V gene TRBV12-3 or TRBV12-4, with TRBD1 matching over 8 bases. CDR3 length: 14 amino acids. The J segment lost 10 bases and the V segment lost 4 bases, leaving 12 bases of the junction unmatched. In DNA form, the CDR3 reads TGTGCCAGCAGTTCTGGACAGGGCGTTACGAGCCAGTACTTC. Translated, it gives CASSSGQGVTSQYF.

V usage is TRBV3-1 and J usage is TRBJ2-5; the D is unclear. Looked up from germline, CDR1 is LGHDT and CDR2 is YNNKEL (reference sequence). This CDR3 spans 15 amino acids. Trimming took off 1 base at V and 5 bases at J, with 14 bases between the two ends. The CDR3, as DNA: TGTGCCAGCAGCCAAGTCGCCTCTTCTCGGGAGACCCAGTACTTC. Protein: CASSQVASSRETQYF.

This clonotype was detected many times. V gene TRBV20-1 combines with J gene TRBJ1-2; D ambiguous. The CDR3 sequence is 13 residues long. Germline lookup yields CDR1 DFQATT and CDR2 SNEGSKA (reference sequence). V dropped 3 bases and J dropped 1 base, with 9 bases sitting between them. The CDR3 reads CSASSGNNYGYTF. The CDR3 region has the DNA TGCAGTGCTAGTTCCGGGAATAACTATGGCTACACCTTC.

Comments on this clonotype: This may be a read error: a much more frequent sequence differs by one nucleotide. This chain uses TRBV5-4 with TRBJ1-1; 9 bases line up with TRBD1. Germline-derived CDR1 and CDR2 are SGHNT and YYREEE (reference sequence). The CDR3 covers 14 residues. CDR3 sequence reads: CASSTGGENTEAYF. The CDR3, as DNA: TGTGCCAGCAGCACAGGGGGCGAGAACACTGAAGCTTACTTT.

There are a few counts of this clonotype. The V call is TRBV11-3, the J call TRBJ2-2; D remains unclear. The CDR3 spans 15 residues. The V gene's germline CDR1 is SGHNT and CDR2 YENEEA. Trimming cost V 4 bases and J 0 bases, with 9 bases left between them. The CDR3 sequence: CASSSTASNTGELFF. In DNA form, the CDR3 reads TGTGCCAGCAGCTCAACAGCGTCGAACACCGGGGAGCTGTTTTTT.

The sample holds many counts of this clonotype. The chain is built from TRBV6-6 and TRBJ1-5; no firm D call. Per the germline V gene, CDR1 is MNHNY and CDR2 is SVGAGI (reference sequence). This CDR3 comprises 13 residues. Trimming removed 4 bases from V and 0 bases from J, with 4 bases in between. DNA of the CDR3: TGTGCCAGCAGTTTTAATAGCAATCAGCCCCAGCATTTT. The encoded protein is CASSFNSNQPQHF.

This clonotype turned up a few times. This rearrangement joins TRBV7-9 to TRBJ1-5, with TRBD1 as a possible D gene (5 bases). The CDR3 extends over 15 amino acids. The V end was cut by 5 bases, the J end by 0 bases, with 11 bases between. The germline V gene has CDR1 SEHNR and CDR2 FQNEAQ (reference sequence). The chain's CDR3 is CASSTTTASNQPQHF. The CDR3 DNA reads TGTGCCAGCAGCACAACGACAGCTAGCAATCAGCCCCAGCATTTT.

Worth noting for this clonotype: Just one base apart from a much larger clone, this may be a read error. The chain carries TRBV6-6 and TRBJ2-5; TRBD2 might be the D (6 bases). Germline V CDR1 and CDR2: MNHNY, SVGAGI (reference sequence). The CDR3 is made up of 14 amino acids. The CDR3 loop is CASRRTGTEETRYF. DNA for the CDR3: TGTGCCAGCAGGAGAACCGGGACTGAGGAGACCCGGTACTTC.

This clonotype has more than one count but fewer than ten. This rearrangement joins TRBV11-2 to TRBJ2-3; D may be TRBD2 (5 bases). Germline loops: CDR1 SGHAT, CDR2 FQNNGV. This CDR3 region has 14 residues. V lost 4 bases to trimming and J lost 2 bases, with 10 bases between them. In DNA, the CDR3 is TGTGCCAGCAGCTCCACTAGAAACACAGATACGCAGTATTTT. It codes for CASSSTRNTDTQYF. Looking up the rest from reference TRBV11-2 and TRBJ2-3 gives the full variable domain: EAGVAQSPRYKIIEKRQSVAFWCNPISGHATLYWYQQILGQGPKLLIQFQNNGVVDDSQLPKDRFSAERLKGVDSTLKIQPAKLEDSAVYLCASSSTRNTDTQYFGPGTRLTVL.

The chain links TRBV12-3 or TRBV12-4 to TRBJ1-1; TRBD1 might be the D (6 bases). The germline V and J ends were trimmed by 4 bases and 3 bases, with 15 bases remaining between them. This CDR3 is built from 15 residues. Here the CDR3 DNA reads TGTGCCAGCAGTTCTACGAAGGGGGGCTACACTGAAGCTTTCTTT. Its translation: CASSSTKGGYTEAFF.

The J gene is TRBJ2-2, the V gene TRBV18; D unclear. Trimming removed 2 bases from V and 3 bases from J, with 4 bases in between. The CDR3 has 13 amino acids. Germline-derived CDR1 and CDR2 are KGHSH and LQKENI. For the CDR3, the DNA is TGTGCCAGCTCACCAGATTACACCGGGGAGCTGTTTTTT. Amino acids: CASSPDYTGELFF. Filled out from reference TRBV18 and TRBJ2-2, the complete variable domain reads NAGVMQNPRHLVRRRGQEARLRCSPMKGHSHVYWYRQLPEEGLKFMVYLQKENIIDESGMPKERFSAEFPKEGPSILRIQQVVRGDSAAYFCASSPDYTGELFFGEGSRLTVL.

This chain links TRBV4-1 with TRBJ2-7; unclear D gene. This CDR3 is built from 14 residues. Trimming removed 10 bases from V and 3 bases from J, with 19 bases in between. Germline CDR1 is MGHRA and CDR2 is YSYEKL. The CDR3 DNA follows: TGCGCCACCGCGGTCGGAAGATGGAACTACGAGCAGTACTTC. As protein: CATAVGRWNYEQYF.

This clonotype was seen more than once but under ten times. The chain joins TRBV6-5 to TRBJ2-5; D remains ambiguous. The CDR3 covers 16 residues. Trimming pared 0 bases from V and 4 bases from J, leaving 15 bases between. Looked up from germline, CDR1 is MNHEY and CDR2 is SVGAGI. The CDR3: CASSYSIAVPGETQYF. CDR3 coding DNA: TGTGCCAGCAGTTACTCAATCGCAGTCCCGGGAGAGACCCAGTACTTC.

The sample holds a few counts of this clonotype. V gene TRBV5-1 combines with J gene TRBJ2-7; D might be TRBD2 (6 bases). Per the germline V gene, CDR1 is SGHRS and CDR2 is YFSETQ. This CDR3 is 13 amino acids long. Trimming took off 4 bases at V and 2 bases at J, with 10 bases between the two ends. The CDR3 sequence: CASSPGGPYEQYF. CDR3 sequence (DNA): TGCGCCAGCAGCCCCGGAGGGCCCTACGAGCAGTACTTC.

The J gene is TRBJ2-7, the V gene TRBV7-2; 7 positions match TRBD1. After removal of 5 bases from V and 6 bases from J, the junction contained 16 bases not matched to a gene. The CDR3 contains 16 residues. CDR1 is SGHTA, CDR2 FQGNSA, per germline. This CDR3 reads CASSRPDRTETGEQYF. The CDR3 DNA sequence: TGTGCCAGCAGCCGTCCGGACAGGACCGAGACTGGCGAGCAGTACTTC. The full variable domain, rest sourced from reference TRBV7-2 and TRBJ2-7, is GAGVSQSPSNKVTEKGKDVELRCDPISGHTALYWYRQSLGQGLEFLIYFQGNSAPDKSGLPSDRFSAERTGGSVSTLTIQRTQQEDSAVYLCASSRPDRTETGEQYFGPGTRLTVT.

There are a few counts of this clonotype. V gene TRBV7-8 combines with J gene TRBJ2-1; TRBD2 matches at 11 bases. Losses at the gene ends were 2 bases for V and 8 bases for J; bases not matched to a gene: 8. The CDR3 covers 16 residues. Germline CDR1 reads SGHVS; CDR2 reads FQNEAQ. CDR3 in amino acids: CASSLISGGARDEQFF. The CDR3 DNA follows: TGTGCCAGCAGCTTAATTAGCGGGGGGGCCCGCGATGAGCAGTTCTTC.

This sequence joins TRBV11-3 and TRBJ2-3, with D perhaps matching TRBD2 (5 bases). The CDR3 is 16 amino acids. Trimming removed 5 bases at V and 0 bases at J, with 15 bases between. Per germline, CDR1 SGHNT and CDR2 YENEEA. The CDR3 coding sequence is TGTGCCAGCAGCCGCCGGATTAGCGTTAGCACAGATACGCAGTATTTT. Translation gives CASSRRISVSTDTQYF.

This clonotype has a count of ten or more. The rearrangement links TRBV7-2 to TRBJ2-7; TRBD1 matches 9 bases. The CDR3 runs to 13 residues. Germline CDR1 reads SGHTA; CDR2 reads FQGNSA. V lost 4 bases to trimming and J lost 7 bases; unmatched junction nucleotides: 5. The CDR3 protein is CASSSDRGREQYF. CDR3 coding DNA: TGTGCCAGCAGCTCGGACAGGGGCAGGGAGCAGTACTTC.

This clonotype showed up many times. The V call is TRBV7-9, the J call TRBJ1-2, with TRBD1 identical over 11 bases. This CDR3 has 14 amino acids. The V segment lost 5 bases and the J segment 4 bases; nucleotides outside the gene matches: 3. CDR1 SEHNR and CDR2 FQNEAQ come from the germline V gene (reference sequence). The CDR3 is CASSPGTGGYGYTF. CDR3 coding DNA: TGTGCCAGCAGCCCGGGGACAGGGGGCTATGGCTACACCTTC.

This clonotype was observed many times. The chain links TRBV5-1 to TRBJ2-1; maybe TRBD2 (5 bases). V was clipped by 0 bases and J by 7 bases, with 17 bases between them. Germline V gene data show CDR1 as SGHRS and CDR2 as YFSETQ. The CDR3 is made up of 16 amino acids. In nucleotides, the CDR3 is TGCGCCAGCAGCTTGGGGGAACGCGGGCGGAGAAATGAGCAGTTCTTC. Amino acids: CASSLGERGRRNEQFF.

J is TRBJ1-4 and V is TRBV18; D is unresolved. V lost 1 base and J 0 bases, leaving 12 bases between the germline ends. CDR1 is KGHSH and CDR2 is LQKENI in the germline V gene. The CDR3 has 17 residues. The CDR3 DNA is TGTGCCAGCTCACCACTTGCCCCCGCCGCAACTAATGAAAAACTGTTTTTT. Amino acid sequence: CASSPLAPAATNEKLFF.

This clonotype has a count of ten or more. The gene calls are TRBV7-9 and TRBJ1-6; D is unclear. V was cut by 2 bases and J by 10 bases, with 15 bases left in between. The germline CDR1 and CDR2 sequences are SEHNR and FQNEAQ (reference sequence). CDR3 length equals 15 residues. CDR3 residues: CASSLSPQLGSPLHF. In DNA form, the CDR3 reads TGTGCCAGCAGCTTAAGCCCCCAACTAGGATCACCCCTCCACTTT.

This chain uses TRBV7-2 with TRBJ1-6; no firm D call. The CDR3 has 16 residues. The V gene's germline CDR1 is SGHTA and CDR2 FQGNSA. V lost 4 bases and J 4 bases, leaving 14 bases between the germline ends. CDR3 bases: TGTGCCAGCAGCTCCCCCGTATCGGTGTATAATTCACCCCTCCACTTT. Amino acid sequence: CASSSPVSVYNSPLHF.

The table lists this clonotype with a few counts. The gene calls are TRBV6-2 or TRBV6-3 and TRBJ1-3; D is ambiguous. The CDR3 spans 14 residues. Germline V gene data show CDR1 as MNHEY and CDR2 as SVGEGT. V gave up 1 base and J gave up 5 bases, with 9 bases separating them. The CDR3 reads CASSYYSVRNTIYF. CDR3 sequence (DNA): TGTGCCAGCAGTTACTACAGCGTTCGAAACACCATATATTTT.

This clonotype was observed a few times. The rearrangement links TRBV3-2 to TRBJ2-7; the D call of TRBD2 is as the table states it, not checked on the DNA. TRBV3-2 is marked as a pseudogene. The length of the CDR3 is 17 residues. This chain's CDR3 is CASSQDSGVAGLYEQYF. In DNA, the CDR3 is TGTGCCAGCAGCCAAGATTCTGGAGTAGCGGGGCTCTACGAGCAGTACTTC.

In this sample, this clonotype turned up a few times. V is TRBV11-2 and J is TRBJ2-3; weak D call: TRBD2 (7 bases). V lost 7 bases, J lost 4 bases, and 18 bases lay in between. Germline CDR1 reads SGHAT; CDR2 reads FQNNGV. This CDR3 spans 15 amino acids. As DNA, the CDR3 is TGTGCCAGCACCTCCGCCTCGGGGGGCGCAGATACGCAGTATTTT. It translates to CASTSASGGADTQYF.

This clonotype was picked up many times. V gene TRBV18 combines with J gene TRBJ1-2; no clear D gene. CDR3 length: 12 amino acids. V lost 5 bases and J 6 bases, leaving 10 bases between the germline ends. Per germline, CDR1 KGHSH and CDR2 LQKENI. In nucleotides, the CDR3 is TGTGCCAGCTCAACCTACCTGAATGGCTACACCTTC. The encoded protein is CASSTYLNGYTF. The full variable domain, rest sourced from reference TRBV18 and TRBJ1-2, is NAGVMQNPRHLVRRRGQEARLRCSPMKGHSHVYWYRQLPEEGLKFMVYLQKENIIDESGMPKERFSAEFPKEGPSILRIQQVVRGDSAAYFCASSTYLNGYTFGSGTRLTVV.

There are a few counts of this clonotype. The chain combines TRBV11-3 with TRBJ2-1; D possibly corresponds to TRBD1 (6 bases). Germline assignment: CDR1 SGHNT and CDR2 YENEEA. The CDR3 has 15 amino acids. V lost 0 bases, J lost 7 bases, and 13 bases lay in between. The CDR3 DNA reads as TGTGCCAGCAGCTTAGAAGGACAGAGGACAAATGAGCAGTTCTTC. Protein product: CASSLEGQRTNEQFF.

This clonotype appeared a few times. This CDR3 reads CASSSRQGDTEAFF. As DNA, the CDR3 is TGTGCCAGCAGCTCAAGACAGGGCGACACTGAAGCTTTCTTT. V gene TRBV7-2 combines with J gene TRBJ1-1; 7 bases fit TRBD1. CDR3 length: 14 residues. CDR1 and CDR2 from the germline V gene are SGHTA and FQGNSA. The ends lost 4 bases at V and 3 bases at J; junction bases unmatched: 5.

This clonotype was found a few times. The chain uses TRBV29-1 and TRBJ1-1, with D unresolved. The V and J ends lost 4 bases and 3 bases respectively, with 15 bases between them. The germline gives CDR1 SQVTM, CDR2 ANQGSEA. This CDR3 has 14 amino acids. The CDR3 region is CSVGGAYGDTEAFF. DNA of the CDR3: TGCAGCGTTGGCGGTGCCTATGGGGACACTGAAGCTTTCTTT. Variable domain in full (rest from reference TRBV29-1 and TRBJ1-1): SAVISQKPSRDICQRGTSLTIQCQVDSQVTMMFWYRQQPGQSLTLIATANQGSEATYESGFVIDKFPISRPNLTFSTLTVSNMSPEDSSIYLCSVGGAYGDTEAFFGQGTRLTVV.

This clonotype was observed a handful of times. V usage is TRBV7-2 and J usage is TRBJ2-5, with D maybe TRBD1 (7 bases). Trimming took 5 bases from V and 4 from J, leaving 17 bases between them. Per the germline V gene, CDR1 is SGHTA and CDR2 is FQGNSA. CDR3 length equals 15 residues. The CDR3 here is CASSPETGRRETQYF. In DNA, the CDR3 is TGTGCCAGCAGCCCCGAGACAGGGAGGCGAGAGACCCAGTACTTC.